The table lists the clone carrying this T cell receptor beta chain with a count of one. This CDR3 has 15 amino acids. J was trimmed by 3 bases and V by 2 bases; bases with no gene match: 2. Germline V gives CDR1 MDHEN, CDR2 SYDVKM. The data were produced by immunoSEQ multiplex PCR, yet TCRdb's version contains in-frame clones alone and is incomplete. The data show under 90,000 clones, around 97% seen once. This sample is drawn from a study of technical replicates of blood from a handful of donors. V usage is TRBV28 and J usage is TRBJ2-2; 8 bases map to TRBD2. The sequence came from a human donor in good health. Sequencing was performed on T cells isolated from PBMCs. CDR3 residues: CASSLALADTGELFF. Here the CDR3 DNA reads TGTGCCAGCAGTTTAGCACTAGCGGACACCGGGGAGCTGTTTTTT.